This T cell receptor beta chain derives from a study of graft-versus-host responses after intestinal transplantation. Study as a whole: Each of the recipients got a multivisceral, liver-intestinal, or isolated intestinal transplant. The study, taken as a whole, reports: Early after transplant, HvG declines were associated with peak levels of circulating GvH clones.

Libraries were prepared by immunoSEQ multiplex PCR; TCRdb keeps only in-frame clonotypes and omits some of them. The table lists about 54,000 clones, about 90% of them singletons, with less than 6.5% in the top ten. V lost 5 bases, J lost 2 bases, and 10 bases stayed unmatched. The CDR3 runs 16 residues. Looked up from germline, CDR1 is LNHDA and CDR2 is SQIVND (reference sequence). This clone was counted a few times. As yet, its antigen is unknown. V and J are TRBV19 and TRBJ2-7, with 9 positions matching TRBD1. The sequence came from a human patient who received an intestinal transplant, so some T cells may come from the graft donor. Sample: PBMCs, taken around 95 weeks after intestinal transplant. The CDR3 reads CASSHTPGQGAYEQYF. In DNA form, the CDR3 reads TGTGCCAGTAGTCACACTCCGGGACAGGGCGCCTACGAGCAGTACTTC.